A single sample is the source of the 15 T cell receptor beta chains below, sequenced in a study of blood T cell repertoires in COVID-19. This table comes from immunoSEQ multiplex PCR, and its TCRdb copy is limited to in-frame clones, with some not included. The data hold hundreds of thousands of clones, with more than 80% observed a single time. The source material was PBMCs or T cells enriched from blood (not recorded which). The receptors derive from a man younger than 30 who had recovered from COVID-19.

V usage is TRBV7-3 and J usage is TRBJ2-1; D possibly corresponds to TRBD2 (6 bases). Germline values: CDR1 SGHTA, CDR2 FQGTGA. CDR3 length: 15 residues. V shed 5 bases and J shed 2 bases, with 13 bases lying between them. The CDR3: CASSPLGGTYNEQFF. In DNA, the CDR3 is TGTGCCAGCAGCCCGTTGGGCGGGACCTACAATGAGCAGTTCTTC.

The chain employs TRBV5-4 and TRBJ2-5, with 16 nucleotides matching TRBD2. Germline V lookup: CDR1 SGHNT, CDR2 YYREEE (reference sequence). The CDR3 consists of 16 residues. After removal of 4 bases from V and 5 bases from J, the junction contained 5 bases not matched to a gene. The CDR3 DNA reads TGTGCCAGCAGCCCCGGGACTAGCGGGGGGGCTGAGACCCAGTACTTC. It encodes CASSPGTSGGAETQYF.

As DNA, the CDR3 is TGTGCCAGTAGTATTAGTAGGGGAGAGACCCAGTACTTC. Amino acids: CASSISRGETQYF. The chain couples TRBV19 to TRBJ2-5; D might be TRBD1 (5 bases). The CDR3 totals 13 residues. Germline loops: CDR1 LNHDA, CDR2 SQIVND (reference sequence). With 3 bases removed from V and 4 bases from J, the gap between germline ends came to 9 bases.

This CDR3 reads CASSVGGNLATGELFF. CDR3 bases: TGCGCCAGCAGCGTCGGGGGGAACTTAGCTACCGGGGAGCTGTTTTTT. The chain combines TRBV5-1 with TRBJ2-2; TRBD2 agrees at 7 bases. Germline-derived CDR1 and CDR2 are SGHRS and YFSETQ. The CDR3 contains 16 residues. The V and J ends lost 4 bases and 5 bases, in that order; junction bases with no gene match: 11.

This rearrangement joins TRBV28 to TRBJ2-3; D may be TRBD2 (5 bases). V gave up 2 bases and J gave up 3 bases, with 15 bases separating them. Looked up from germline, CDR1 is MDHEN and CDR2 is SYDVKM. The CDR3 is 16 amino acids. CDR3 nucleotides: TGTGCCAGCAGTTTAGTGTCGGGAAGAAGAACAGATACGCAGTATTTT. Translated, it gives CASSLVSGRRTDTQYF.

The V call is TRBV7-9, the J call TRBJ1-2; D gene uncertain. V lost 1 base to trimming and J lost 0 bases, with 18 bases between them. This CDR3 has 18 residues. Germline assignment: CDR1 SEHNR and CDR2 FQNEAQ (reference sequence). The CDR3 here is CASSLVNRSPKANYGYTF. As DNA, the CDR3 is TGTGCCAGCAGCTTAGTCAATCGGAGCCCAAAAGCTAACTATGGCTACACCTTC.

The chain joins TRBV18 to TRBJ1-5, with a tentative D call TRBD1 (5 bases). V gave up 6 bases and J gave up 4 bases, with 10 bases separating them. The CDR3 spans 13 residues. Germline V CDR1 and CDR2: KGHSH, LQKENI. The CDR3 loop reads CASSGGGNQPQHF. CDR3 bases: TGTGCCAGCTCTGGGGGGGGAAATCAGCCCCAGCATTTT. Full variable domain (missing parts from reference TRBV18 and TRBJ1-5): NAGVMQNPRHLVRRRGQEARLRCSPMKGHSHVYWYRQLPEEGLKFMVYLQKENIIDESGMPKERFSAEFPKEGPSILRIQQVVRGDSAAYFCASSGGGNQPQHFGDGTRLSIL.

The rearrangement uses TRBV28 and TRBJ2-7, with 10 positions matching TRBD1. CDR1 is MDHEN, CDR2 SYDVKM, per germline. With V trimmed by 3 bases and J by 4 bases, 9 bases remained unmatched. The CDR3 sequence is 16 residues long. Here the CDR3 reads CASSFRDGTGAYEQYF. DNA of the CDR3: TGTGCCAGCAGTTTTAGAGATGGGACAGGGGCATACGAGCAGTACTTC.

The rearrangement uses TRBV12-2 and TRBJ2-5; TRBD2 is the table's D call and was not checked against the DNA. TRBV12-2 is shown as a pseudogene. The CDR3 is 18 amino acids. As DNA, the CDR3 is TGTGCAAGTCGCTCCGTCCCTACCGGGACTCTCGAAGAAGAGACCCAGTACTTC. Its translation is CASRSVPTGTLEEETQYF.

With respect to this clone: The sample holds other DNA sequences that translate to the same CDR3. The rearrangement joins TRBV28 to TRBJ1-4; 11 bases are a match to TRBD1. Trimming cost V 2 bases and J 8 bases; bases outside gene matches: 4. CDR3 length: 15 amino acids. The germline gives CDR1 MDHEN, CDR2 SYDVKM. CDR3 sequence reads: CASSLGGQGGEKLFF. CDR3 sequence (DNA): TGTGCCAGCAGTTTAGGGGGACAGGGGGGCGAAAAACTGTTTTTT.

About this clone: This specimen includes other DNA sequences encoding the same CDR3. The V call is TRBV9, the J call TRBJ1-1; TRBD1 is a possible D gene (5 bases). Looked up from germline, CDR1 is SGDLS and CDR2 is YYNGEE. V was cut by 2 bases and J by 1 base, with 6 bases left in between. The CDR3 length is 13 residues. CDR3 protein: CASSVDRNTEAFF. The CDR3 region has the DNA TGTGCCAGCAGCGTTGACAGGAACACTGAAGCTTTCTTT.

This chain connects TRBV18 to TRBJ1-1; D unclear. This CDR3 has 15 residues. Germline CDR1 and CDR2: KGHSH and LQKENI. The ends were cut back, 2 bases at V and 3 bases at J, with 13 bases in the middle. The CDR3 DNA reads as TGTGCCAGCTCACCAACATTACTCCGGGACACTGAAGCTTTCTTT. This encodes CASSPTLLRDTEAFF. The full variable domain, its missing parts supplied by reference TRBV18 and TRBJ1-1, is NAGVMQNPRHLVRRRGQEARLRCSPMKGHSHVYWYRQLPEEGLKFMVYLQKENIIDESGMPKERFSAEFPKEGPSILRIQQVVRGDSAAYFCASSPTLLRDTEAFFGQGTRLTVV.

The chain uses TRBV6-5 and TRBJ2-1, with 8 bases fitting TRBD1. J lost 4 bases, V lost 8 bases, and 7 bases had no gene match. The CDR3 contains 14 residues. Germline assignment: CDR1 MNHEY and CDR2 SVGAGI. The CDR3 loop reads CASETGAGYNEQFF. In DNA, the CDR3 is TGTGCCAGCGAGACAGGGGCCGGTTACAATGAGCAGTTCTTC.

The chain employs TRBV3-1 (or the pseudogene TRBV3-2) and TRBJ1-2, with D unclear. Germline V CDR1 and CDR2: LGHDT, YNNKEL (reference sequence). Deletions cut 4 bases from V and 2 bases from J, with 5 bases between. This CDR3 spans 12 amino acids. The CDR3 DNA follows: TGTGCCAGCAGCCGGGAGAACTATGGCTACACCTTC. Amino acid sequence: CASSRENYGYTF.

V is TRBV13 and J is TRBJ1-4; no reliable D call. The length of the CDR3 is 14 residues. The V gene lost 5 bases and the J gene lost 4 bases, with 11 bases spanning the gap. Germline V gene data show CDR1 as PRHDT and CDR2 as FYEKMQ (reference sequence). This CDR3 reads CASSQTGGNEKLFF. The CDR3 DNA is TGTGCCAGCAGCCAAACGGGTGGTAATGAAAAACTGTTTTTT.